This entry describes one TCR beta chain. The record originates from a study of technical replicates of blood from a few donors. Germline V gives CDR1 LGHNA, CDR2 YSLEER. The CDR3 consists of 17 residues. V lost 1 base to trimming and J lost 4 bases; unmatched junction nucleotides: 9. Method: immunoSEQ multiplex PCR; TCRdb's copy keeps in-frame clones and lacks some. The sample includes approximately 76,000 clones, 86% of them seen just once. The clonotype was recovered from a human donor in good health. Some clones in this sample may be carry-over from other donors' samples. The rearrangement links TRBV4-3 to TRBJ1-4; 7 positions match TRBD1. The sample comprised PBMCs. The CDR3 nucleotides read TGCGCCAGCAGCCAAGCACAGGGGACTGGATATAATGAAAAACTGTTTTTT. Its translation: CASSQAQGTGYNEKLFF.